This entry features one TCR beta chain sequence. Germline CDR1 reads SGHDT; CDR2 reads YYEEEE. Between the trimmed V and J ends, which lost 3 bases and 9 bases, there was a span of 16 bases. This CDR3 is 15 amino acids long. Some clones are missing from TCRdb's copy, which holds only in-frame ones; the method was immunoSEQ multiplex PCR. Of 150,000 to 200,000 clones listed, just over 90% are singletons. The entry originates in a study of control samples from healthy donors and cancer patients. The TCR originated in a man aged 25-45 years in good health. This chain uses TRBV5-6 with TRBJ1-6; TRBD1 might be the D (5 bases). Sample: blood. This chain's CDR3 is CASSSGTHNSSPLHF. Written as DNA, the CDR3 is TGTGCCAGCAGCTCCGGGACCCACAACAGTTCACCCCTCCACTTT. Full variable domain (missing parts from reference TRBV5-6 and TRBJ1-6): DAGVTQSPTHLIKTRGQQVTLRCSPKSGHDTVSWYQQALGQGPQFIFQYYEEEERQRGNFPDRFSGHQFPNYSSELNVNALLLGDSALYLCASSSGTHNSSPLHFGNGTRLTVT.